These 22 T cell receptor beta chains share one sample of origin, sequenced in a study of tumor T cells in aggressive B-cell lymphoma. Profiled with immunoSEQ multiplex PCR; TCRdb holds only in-frame clones, not every one. The data contain under 1,500 clones, about nine tenths of them singletons. The sample was tumor tissue. These receptors originate from an adult with diffuse large B cell lymphoma.

This chain's CDR3 is CASSHGTGNGEQYF. CDR3 bases: TGCGCCAGCAGCCACGGGACAGGGAACGGGGAGCAGTACTTC. The chain couples TRBV4-1 to TRBJ2-7; 9 nucleotides line up with TRBD1. J lost 7 bases, V lost 3 bases, and 7 bases had no gene match. Per germline, CDR1 MGHRA and CDR2 YSYEKL. The CDR3 is made up of 14 amino acids.

The chain is built from TRBV18 and TRBJ2-5; D is possibly TRBD2 (6 bases). Deletions cut 6 bases from V and 2 bases from J, with 22 bases between. Germline V gene lookup returns CDR1 KGHSH and CDR2 LQKENI. The CDR3 consists of 17 residues. The CDR3 protein is CASSPIMSGPSQETQYF. The CDR3 region has the DNA TGTGCCAGCTCCCCTATAATGAGCGGGCCGTCGCAAGAGACCCAGTACTTC.

This rearrangement joins TRBV6-5 to TRBJ2-3; a weak D match, TRBD1 (7 bases). The V end was cut by 5 bases, the J end by 4 bases, with 13 bases between. CDR1 MNHEY and CDR2 SVGAGI come from the germline V gene. This CDR3 comprises 14 residues. This CDR3 reads CASSGQGEADTQYF. The CDR3, as DNA: TGTGCCAGCAGTGGGCAGGGGGAGGCAGATACGCAGTATTTT.

The V and J genes are TRBV10-3 and TRBJ2-5; TRBD1 might be the D (6 bases). Matching the DNA end better, TRBJ2-7 makes the J call doubtful. Germline CDR1 and CDR2: ENHRY and SYGVKD. This CDR3 spans 14 amino acids. CDR3 in amino acids: CAISGGDRPYEQYF. The CDR3 nucleotides are TGTGCCATCAGTGGGGGAGACAGGCCATACGAGCAGTACTTC.

V gene TRBV7-9 combines with J gene TRBJ2-5; TRBD2 matches 11 bases. The germline CDR1 and CDR2 sequences are SEHNR and FQNEAQ (reference sequence). The trim removed 2 bases at V and 7 bases at J, leaving 15 bases unmatched. The CDR3 is 18 residues long. The CDR3 coding sequence is TGTGCCAGCAGCTTACTGACCAGCCAACTAGCGGGAGCGGGGACCCAGTACTTC. This encodes CASSLLTSQLAGAGTQYF. Combining the CDR3 with reference TRBV7-9 and TRBJ2-5 gives the whole variable domain DTGVSQNPRHKITKRGQNVTFRCDPISEHNRLYWYRQTLGQGPEFLTYFQNEAQLEKSRLLSDRFSAERPKGSFSTLEIQRTEQGDSAMYLCASSLLTSQLAGAGTQYFGPGTRLLVL.

The chain combines TRBV18 with TRBJ2-3, with a possible D match to TRBD2 (6 bases). CDR1 KGHSH and CDR2 LQKENI come from the germline V gene. The length of the CDR3 is 16 residues. Trimming pared 0 bases from V and 0 bases from J, leaving 10 bases between. CDR3 residues: CASSPPEGTSTDTQYF. Here the CDR3 DNA reads TGTGCCAGCTCACCACCGGAGGGGACTAGCACAGATACGCAGTATTTT.

This chain links TRBV6-1 with TRBJ2-1, with TRBD2 matching 10 bases. Germline assignment: CDR1 MNHNS and CDR2 SASEGT. CDR3 length: 15 residues. With 9 bases clipped from V and 5 bases from J, the junction kept 10 bases outside the gene matches. The CDR3 region is CARKKGLAYDNEQFF. The CDR3 DNA reads as TGTGCCAGGAAGAAGGGACTAGCGTACGACAATGAGCAGTTCTTC.

The rearrangement uses TRBV11-2 and TRBJ2-7; the D is unclear. The CDR3 spans 12 residues. V gave up 5 bases and J gave up 6 bases, with 11 bases separating them. Germline CDR1 reads SGHAT; CDR2 reads FQNNGV. The DNA for the CDR3 is TGTGCCAGCAGCGGTAGAGAGCCCGAGCAGTACTTC. Its protein product is CASSGREPEQYF.

The V and J genes are TRBV29-1 and TRBJ1-1; 8 nucleotides align to TRBD1. After removal of 5 bases from V and 2 bases from J, the junction contained 16 bases not matched to a gene. Germline V gene lookup returns CDR1 SQVTM and CDR2 ANQGSEA. The CDR3 covers 17 residues. This CDR3 is CSVPGQGQGASNTEAFF. CDR3 nucleotide sequence: TGCAGCGTTCCGGGCCAGGGGCAGGGGGCCTCTAACACTGAAGCTTTCTTT.

This chain links TRBV7-9 with TRBJ2-7; 9 bases agree with TRBD2. V was clipped by 0 bases and J by 2 bases; unmatched bases: 5. CDR1 and CDR2 from the germline V gene are SEHNR and FQNEAQ (reference sequence). The CDR3 contains 16 residues. CDR3 nucleotides: TGTGCCAGCAGCTTAGCGCTAGCGGGACCCCCCTACGAGCAGTACTTC. This codes for CASSLALAGPPYEQYF.

The V and J genes are TRBV19 and TRBJ2-3; 12 bases align to TRBD2. CDR1 is LNHDA, CDR2 SQIVND, per germline (reference sequence). The J segment lost 3 bases and the V segment lost 7 bases, leaving 11 bases of the junction unmatched. The CDR3 sequence is 17 residues long. The CDR3 region has the DNA TGTGCCAGTACGGCTAGCGGGAGGGCCGACAGGACAGATACGCAGTATTTT. It specifies CASTASGRADRTDTQYF.

This sequence joins TRBV11-2 and TRBJ2-3; D may be TRBD2 (6 bases). Trimming removed 5 bases at V and 0 bases at J, with 18 bases between. Germline CDR1 reads SGHAT; CDR2 reads FQNNGV. The CDR3 extends over 17 amino acids. Here the CDR3 reads CASSPTSSTTSTDTQYF. In DNA form, the CDR3 reads TGTGCCAGCAGCCCTACTAGCTCGACGACTAGCACAGATACGCAGTATTTT.

The V gene is TRBV6-5, the J gene TRBJ2-1; 7 bases match TRBD2. CDR3 length: 15 amino acids. Trimming at V came to 0 bases and at J to 7 bases, leaving 6 bases not matched to a gene. The germline CDR1 and CDR2 sequences are MNHEY and SVGAGI. The CDR3 region has the DNA TGTGCCAGCAGTTACTCGGTAGCGGGCGGGAATGAGCAGTTCTTC. Protein product: CASSYSVAGGNEQFF.

The V gene is TRBV27, the J gene TRBJ2-7; 10 positions agree with TRBD1. V trimming: 7 bases; J trimming: 3 bases; junction bases outside the gene matches: 6. This CDR3 region has 14 residues. Germline V CDR1 and CDR2: MNHEY, SMNVEV (reference sequence). The CDR3: CASKGQGTYYEQYF. The CDR3 DNA is TGTGCCAGCAAGGGACAGGGGACTTACTACGAGCAGTACTTC.

The CDR3 loop reads CASSLGGIWDQPQHF. The CDR3 DNA is TGTGCCAGCAGCTTGGGCGGGATTTGGGATCAGCCCCAGCATTTT. This sequence joins TRBV5-6 and TRBJ1-5; D not certain. This CDR3 has 15 residues. V was cut by 0 bases and J by 5 bases, with 12 bases left in between. Germline loops: CDR1 SGHDT, CDR2 YYEEEE.

The V gene is TRBV13, the J gene TRBJ2-5; D is perhaps TRBD2 (6 bases). This CDR3 is 14 amino acids long. V lost 0 bases and J 3 bases, leaving 8 bases between the germline ends. Per the germline V gene, CDR1 is PRHDT and CDR2 is FYEKMQ (reference sequence). The CDR3 region is CASSLGASEETQYF. As DNA, the CDR3 is TGTGCCAGCAGCTTAGGGGCTAGCGAAGAGACCCAGTACTTC.

This clone was recorded a few times. CDR3 nucleotides: TGTGCCAGCAGTGATAGTCCCTACGAGCAGTACTTC. Translation: CASSDSPYEQYF. The gene calls are TRBV28 and TRBJ2-7, with D uncertain. CDR3 length equals 12 residues. CDR1 is MDHEN and CDR2 is SYDVKM in the germline V gene. V was trimmed by 5 bases and J by 2 bases, leaving 7 bases between them.

V and J are TRBV18 and TRBJ2-1, with 8 bases lining up with TRBD2. The V gene end was trimmed by 0 bases and the J gene end by 7 bases; junction bases not matched to a gene: 8. The CDR3 loop spans 16 amino acids. Per the germline V gene, CDR1 is KGHSH and CDR2 is LQKENI. DNA for the CDR3: TGTGCCAGCTCACCACCATCTAGCGGGTTAGCTAATGAGCAGTTCTTC. Its translation: CASSPPSSGLANEQFF.

The V and J genes are TRBV19 and TRBJ2-7; D is possibly TRBD1 (6 bases). V gave up 5 bases and J gave up 5 bases, with 13 bases separating them. Germline lookup yields CDR1 LNHDA and CDR2 SQIVND (reference sequence). CDR3 length: 13 residues. CDR3 nucleotide sequence: TGTGCCAGTAGTTCCAACAGGGTAAACGAGCAGTACTTC. Its protein is CASSSNRVNEQYF.

The chain employs TRBV7-2 and TRBJ2-3, with 8 bases aligning to TRBD2. V shed 5 bases, J shed 6 bases, and the junction held 16 bases outside the gene matches. The CDR3 totals 17 residues. Germline V CDR1 and CDR2: SGHTA, FQGNSA. CDR3 in DNA: TGTGCCAGCAGCCCGCGGGGGGTAGCGGCCCCGTCGGATACGCAGTATTTT. Protein: CASSPRGVAAPSDTQYF.

This sequence joins TRBV4-2 and TRBJ1-3; TRBD1 agrees at 8 bases. The ends lost 3 bases at V and 0 bases at J; junction bases unmatched: 4. Germline values: CDR1 LGHNA, CDR2 YNFKEQ. This CDR3 is 16 amino acids long. The CDR3 coding sequence is TGTGCCAGCAGCCACACGACAGGGGACTCTGGAAACACCATATATTTT. This sequence encodes CASSHTTGDSGNTIYF.

The rearrangement links TRBV28 to TRBJ2-7; D is perhaps TRBD2 (7 bases). V was pared by 4 bases and J by 5 bases, with 18 bases between. CDR3 length equals 15 residues. Germline V lookup: CDR1 MDHEN, CDR2 SYDVKM. CDR3 sequence (DNA): TGTGCCAGCAGTTCAAGTTCGGGGGGCTCTAACGAGCAGTACTTC. Translation: CASSSSSGGSNEQYF.